This T cell receptor (beta chain) appears in the sequencing data of a study of blood T cell repertoires in COVID-19. CDR1 and CDR2 from the germline V gene are LGHDT and YNNKEL (reference sequence). The V end lost 5 bases, the J end lost 5 bases, and 10 bases lay between the germline ends. The CDR3 consists of 12 residues. In the original processing: Estimation of nucleated cell counts relied on the amplification of reference gene primers. The data were produced by immunoSEQ multiplex PCR, yet TCRdb's version contains in-frame clones alone and is incomplete. Clone size and V and J calls were adopted from that table, with D and trimming inferred from the DNA. The data show a few hundred thousand clones, 89% seen once.

The receptor's source is a man aged 35-49 years with acute or convalescent COVID-19. What was sequenced was peripheral blood. The chain uses TRBV3-1 (or the pseudogene TRBV3-2) and TRBJ2-7, with D perhaps TRBD1 (6 bases). The CDR3 DNA reads as TGTGCCAGCAGCTCCGCAGGGGACGAGCAGTACTTC. Its protein product is CASSSAGDEQYF.